These T cell receptor beta chains were read from a single sample in a study of blood T cell repertoires in COVID-19. Produced via immunoSEQ multiplex PCR; TCRdb's table is partial and in-frame only. Among fewer than 200,000 clones listed, around four fifths were seen once. Sequences were obtained from peripheral blood. These receptors all stem from a woman aged 80 or older with acute or convalescent COVID-19. The CDR3 runs from the conserved cysteine through the conserved F or W. Each record gives: J gene, D gene, clone size, V gene, CDR3 protein, CDR3 DNA. A D gene is named only where the DNA matches it firmly. The size of a clone is reported for some rows only, either as once, few or many, or as a class for expanded clones.

J gene: TRBJ1-5
D gene: NA
clone size: NA
V gene: TRBV27
CDR3 protein: CASRGAGNQPQHF
CDR3 DNA: TGTGCCAGCAGGGGGGCTGGCAATCAGCCCCAGCATTTT

J gene: TRBJ2-7
D gene: NA
clone size: NA
V gene: TRBV19
CDR3 protein: CASLDFNYEQYF
CDR3 DNA: TGTGCCAGCTTGGACTTCAACTACGAGCAGTACTTC

J gene: TRBJ2-1
D gene: TRBD1
clone size: NA
V gene: TRBV14
CDR3 protein: CASSQDRGTGRTYNEQFF
CDR3 DNA: TGTGCCAGCAGCCAAGATCGGGGGACAGGGCGGACCTACAATGAGCAGTTCTTC

J gene: TRBJ2-1
D gene: TRBD2
clone size: NA
V gene: TRBV2
CDR3 protein: CAHAAGRANEQFF
CDR3 DNA: TGTGCCCACGCGGCCGGGAGGGCGAATGAGCAGTTCTTC

J gene: TRBJ2-3
D gene: NA
clone size: NA
V gene: TRBV29-1
CDR3 protein: CSVERGTDTQYF
CDR3 DNA: TGCAGCGTTGAACGTGGCACAGATACGCAGTATTTT

J gene: TRBJ1-1
D gene: TRBD1
clone size: NA
V gene: TRBV30
CDR3 protein: CASMTGRNTEAFF
CDR3 DNA: TGTGCCTCAATGACAGGGAGGAACACTGAAGCTTTCTTT

J gene: TRBJ1-2
D gene: TRBD1
clone size: NA
V gene: TRBV5-5
CDR3 protein: CASSLGDSPNYGYTF
CDR3 DNA: TGTGCCAGCAGCTTGGGGGACAGCCCTAACTATGGCTACACCTTC

J gene: TRBJ2-1
D gene: NA
clone size: once
V gene: TRBV4-1
CDR3 protein: CASSPQRYNEQFF
CDR3 DNA: TGCGCCAGCAGCCCCCAGCGGTACAATGAGCAGTTCTTC

J gene: TRBJ2-2
D gene: NA
clone size: many
V gene: TRBV18
CDR3 protein: CASSPLNTGELFF
CDR3 DNA: TGTGCCAGCTCACCCCTAAACACCGGGGAGCTGTTTTTT

J gene: TRBJ1-6
D gene: TRBD1
clone size: NA
V gene: TRBV6-1
CDR3 protein: CASSERVGTRGRKNSPLHF
CDR3 DNA: TGTGCCAGCAGTGAAAGAGTGGGAACAAGGGGGCGGAAAAATTCACCCCTCCACTTT

J gene: TRBJ2-7
D gene: TRBD2
clone size: once
V gene: TRBV5-1
CDR3 protein: CASSSSPLAGAYEQYF
CDR3 DNA: TGCGCCAGCAGCTCCTCCCCACTAGCGGGAGCCTACGAGCAGTACTTC

J gene: TRBJ1-2
D gene: NA
clone size: NA
V gene: TRBV10-3
CDR3 protein: CAISESSTGSNYGYTF
CDR3 DNA: TGTGCCATCAGTGAGTCGAGCACAGGATCTAACTATGGCTACACCTTC

J gene: TRBJ2-1
D gene: TRBD1
clone size: NA
V gene: TRBV5-1
CDR3 protein: CASTRDSYNEQFF
CDR3 DNA: TGCGCCAGCACTCGGGACAGCTACAATGAGCAGTTCTTC

J gene: TRBJ1-5
D gene: NA
clone size: NA
V gene: TRBV30
CDR3 protein: CAWGTGSNQPQHF
CDR3 DNA: TGTGCCTGGGGTACAGGGAGCAATCAGCCCCAGCATTTT

J gene: TRBJ2-2
D gene: NA
clone size: NA
V gene: TRBV10-3
CDR3 protein: CAISDSRPGELFF
CDR3 DNA: TGTGCCATCAGTGACAGCAGGCCCGGGGAGCTGTTTTTT

J gene: TRBJ2-1
D gene: TRBD2
clone size: few
V gene: TRBV4-3
CDR3 protein: CASSQEASGRRAYNEQFF
CDR3 DNA: TGCGCCAGCAGCCAAGAAGCTAGCGGGAGAAGGGCCTACAATGAGCAGTTCTTC

J gene: TRBJ2-2
D gene: TRBD1
clone size: NA
V gene: TRBV27
CDR3 protein: CASSDDRANTGELFF
CDR3 DNA: TGTGCCAGCAGTGACGACAGGGCCAACACCGGGGAGCTGTTTTTT